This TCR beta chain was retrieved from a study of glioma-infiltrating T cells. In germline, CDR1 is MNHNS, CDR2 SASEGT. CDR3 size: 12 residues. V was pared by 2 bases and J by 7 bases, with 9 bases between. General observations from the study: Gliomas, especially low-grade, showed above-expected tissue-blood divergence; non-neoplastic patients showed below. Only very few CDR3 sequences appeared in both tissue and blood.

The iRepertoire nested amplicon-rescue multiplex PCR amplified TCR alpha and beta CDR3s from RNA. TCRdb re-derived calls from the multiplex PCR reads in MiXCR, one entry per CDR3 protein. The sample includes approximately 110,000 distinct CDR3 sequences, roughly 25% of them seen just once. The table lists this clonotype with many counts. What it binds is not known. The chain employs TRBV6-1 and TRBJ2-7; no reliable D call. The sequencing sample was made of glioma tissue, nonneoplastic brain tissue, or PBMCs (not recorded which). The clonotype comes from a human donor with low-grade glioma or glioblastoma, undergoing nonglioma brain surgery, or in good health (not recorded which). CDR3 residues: CASSESATEQYF. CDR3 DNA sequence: TGTGCCAGCAGTGAAAGTGCCACAGAGCAGTACTTC.